The present entry profiles one T cell receptor beta chain with its context. Antigen: not known. This specimen belongs to a study of T cells after yellow fever vaccination. Study-level information: Preparation of the low-cell-number fractions used SMART-Seq v4 Ultra Low Input. The study's findings and limits: Subsequent to the booster, the majority of primary-vaccination clones reappeared (around 96% CD4, around 85% CD8).

TCRdb reprocessed the 5' RACE reads with MiXCR, giving one entry per CDR3 protein. The data show 510,000 or so distinct CDR3 sequences, 15% to 20% seen once. This CDR3 contains 12 residues. Germline loops: CDR1 SGHRS, CDR2 YFSETQ. V was cut by 4 bases and J by 5 bases, with 6 bases left in between. Sequenced material: PBMCs, taken 15 days after the yellow fever booster vaccination. The genes are TRBV5-1 and TRBJ1-4, with no clear D. The TCR was taken from a young man who received the YFV17D yellow fever vaccine. The CDR3 sequence: CASSIANEKLFF. CDR3 nucleotides: TGCGCCAGCAGCATCGCGAATGAAAAACTGTTTTTT.